Listed here are 9 T cell receptor beta chains from one sample, sequenced in a study of T cells in lung cancer brain metastases. Sequenced by immunoSEQ multiplex PCR; TCRdb stores in-frame clones only, minus some. The table shows approximately 3,000 clones, with approximately 90% occurring only once. The specimen was tumor tissue from the primary lung tumor. Receptor source: a man in his 70s with non-small cell lung cancer.

This sequence joins TRBV10-3 and TRBJ1-2, with D possibly matching TRBD1 (5 bases). V was clipped by 7 bases and J by 0 bases, with 12 bases between them. Germline-derived CDR1 and CDR2 are ENHRY and SYGVKD. CDR3 size: 14 residues. This chain's CDR3 is CAITGGEANYGYTF. Here the CDR3 DNA reads TGTGCCATCACGGGGGGAGAAGCTAACTATGGCTACACCTTC.

The chain carries TRBV5-1 and TRBJ2-7; TRBD1 matches 10 bases. Losses at the gene ends were 5 bases for V and 0 bases for J; bases not matched to a gene: 8. CDR1 and CDR2 (germline): SGHRS, YFSETQ. The CDR3 is 16 amino acids. CDR3 bases: TGCGCCAGCAGTCTTCGGGACAGGGGAATCTCCTACGAGCAGTACTTC. It specifies CASSLRDRGISYEQYF.

The rearrangement links TRBV5-4 to TRBJ2-6; D might be TRBD2 (5 bases). This CDR3 is built from 15 residues. Germline CDR1 and CDR2: SGHNT and YYREEE (reference sequence). V lost 4 bases and J lost 4, with 12 bases in between. The chain's CDR3 is CASSRVGVGANVLTF. In DNA form, the CDR3 reads TGTGCCAGCAGCCGGGTCGGGGTAGGGGCCAACGTCCTGACTTTC. The full variable domain, in which reference TRBV5-4 and TRBJ2-6 provide the parts outside the CDR3, is ETGVTQSPTHLIKTRGQQVTLRCSSQSGHNTVSWYQQALGQGPQFIFQYYREEENGRGNFPPRFSGLQFPNYSSELNVNALELDDSALYLCASSRVGVGANVLTFGAGSRLTVL.

The rearrangement joins TRBV4-2 to TRBJ2-2, with 9 bases matching TRBD1. The germline CDR1 and CDR2 sequences are LGHNA and YNFKEQ. V trimming: 5 bases; J trimming: 3 bases; junction bases outside the gene matches: 4. This CDR3 region has 15 residues. The CDR3 DNA reads as TGTGCCAGCAGCGAAGGACAGGGGCACACCGGGGAGCTGTTTTTT. Protein: CASSEGQGHTGELFF.

The rearrangement joins TRBV4-3 to TRBJ2-5; 9 bases map to TRBD2. CDR1 is LGHNA, CDR2 YSLEER, per germline. The CDR3 covers 15 residues. Unmatched junction bases numbered 5, after V lost 3 bases and J lost 3 bases. The CDR3: CASSHYPSGEETQYF. For the CDR3, the DNA is TGCGCCAGCAGCCACTACCCTAGCGGGGAAGAGACCCAGTACTTC.

This chain joins TRBV11-2 and TRBJ2-2, with a possible D match to TRBD1 (6 bases). The CDR3 has 15 residues. V lost 3 bases and J lost 5, with 13 bases in between. The germline V gene has CDR1 SGHAT and CDR2 FQNNGV. The DNA for the CDR3 is TGTGCCAGCAGCTTTCAGGGGCAAATGACCGGGGAGCTGTTTTTT. Translation gives CASSFQGQMTGELFF.

The chain joins TRBV13 to TRBJ2-5; maybe TRBD2 (5 bases). CDR1 is PRHDT and CDR2 is FYEKMQ in the germline V gene (reference sequence). This CDR3 is built from 15 residues. The V end lost 5 bases, the J end lost 6 bases, and 19 bases lay between the germline ends. As DNA, the CDR3 is TGTGCCAGCAGCCGGAAACTAGGCCTCGGACAGACCCAGTACTTC. Translated, it gives CASSRKLGLGQTQYF.

This chain links TRBV19 with TRBJ1-3; D remains unclear. V shed 5 bases and J shed 4 bases, with 12 bases lying between them. Germline V lookup: CDR1 LNHDA, CDR2 SQIVND (reference sequence). This CDR3 is 14 amino acids long. CDR3 region: CASSAARFGNTIYF. The CDR3 DNA reads as TGTGCCAGTAGTGCCGCAAGGTTCGGAAACACCATATATTTT. The full variable domain, its missing parts supplied by reference TRBV19 and TRBJ1-3, is DGGITQSPKYLFRKEGQNVTLSCEQNLNHDAMYWYRQDPGQGLRLIYYSQIVNDFQKGDIAEGYSVSREKKESFPLTVTSAQKNPTAFYLCASSAARFGNTIYFGEGSWLTVV.

V and J are TRBV7-7 and TRBJ2-7, with D perhaps given as TRBD1 or TRBD2 (8 bases each). This CDR3 is 17 amino acids long. V shed 5 bases and J shed 4 bases, with 24 bases lying between them. Germline V CDR1 and CDR2: SSHAT, FNYEAQ (reference sequence). CDR3 nucleotides: TGTGCCAGCAGCCCAGGGGGCGGGGGGCTGAGGGGATACGAGCAGTACTTC. Residues: CASSPGGGGLRGYEQYF.